This T cell receptor beta chain was sequenced in a study of tumor-infiltrating lymphocytes in primary liver carcinoma. Across the study: Staged T1-T3 N0M0, the tumors had sizes that ranged from roughly 4.2 to 10 cm across.

Study-level findings and limits: Since sampling was bulk and unsorted, CD4+ and CD8+ repertoires were not compared.

Germline DNA was also extracted, while the blood RNA originated from unsorted whole blood. Chronic HBV infection, which was untreated, was present in the patients. Comment on this clonotype: Its antigen is currently unknown. One junction end does not reproduce the germline sequence, and a read error may be involved.

Starting material of about 0.45 ug total RNA yielded TCR beta cDNA via a constant-region primer. Library construction for TCR beta comprised three nested multiplex PCR rounds performed with slightly modified ARM-PCR. MiXCR was run by TCRdb on the multiplex PCR reads, yielding one entry per CDR3 protein. Counted here are fewer than 250,000 distinct CDR3 sequences, approximately 65% occurring once; the ten biggest clones make up 7% to 8.5%. The sequencing input was peripheral blood. The receptor was isolated from a woman aged 60-70 years with primary liver carcinoma and hepatitis B virus infection.

CDR3 nucleotide sequence: TGTGCCAGCGGCCCTGGGACTTCTAAGACCGTGGAGCTGTTTTTT. Amino acid sequence: CASGPGTSKTVELFF. The chain is built from TRBV11-3 and TRBJ2-2, with D possibly matching TRBD2 (6 bases). This CDR3 region has 15 residues. The germline V gene encodes CDR1 SGHNT and CDR2 YENEEA.